Presented here are 9 T cell receptor beta chains from one specimen sequenced in a study of blood T cell repertoires in COVID-19 (dated by TCRdb to the early 2020s). The library relied on the immunoSEQ multiplex PCR assay. TCRdb limited this immuneACCESS table to in-frame rearrangements with V and J called. A share of clones is missing; checked studies link under half to unresolved V genes, and the rest is unexplained. Counted in this sample were 300,000 to 350,000 clones; roughly 86% of them appeared once. The top ten clonotypes cover around 8.9% of the sample. Sequencing was carried out using peripheral blood. These receptors came from a man aged 25-45 years with COVID-19, enrolled during active disease.

This chain connects TRBV15 to TRBJ2-5; D unresolved. Trimming pared 2 bases from V and 5 bases from J, leaving 6 bases between. Germline V gives CDR1 LNHNV, CDR2 YYDKDF (reference sequence). CDR3 length: 12 amino acids. The CDR3 loop reads CATSRPAETQYF. As DNA, the CDR3 is TGTGCCACCAGCAGACCAGCGGAGACCCAGTACTTC.

The chain joins TRBV11-2 to TRBJ2-5; 9 nucleotides agree with TRBD2. Germline V gene sequence: CDR1 SGHAT, CDR2 FQNNGV. The CDR3 extends over 15 amino acids. The trim removed 5 bases at V and 0 bases at J, leaving 4 bases unmatched. In DNA, the CDR3 is TGTGCCAGCAGCCGAGGACTAGCGTACCAAGAGACCCAGTACTTC. This codes for CASSRGLAYQETQYF.

This chain connects TRBV9 to TRBJ2-6, with TRBD1 matching 7 bases. This CDR3 region has 17 residues. With V trimmed by 4 bases and J by 0 bases, 7 bases remained unmatched. The germline V gene encodes CDR1 SGDLS and CDR2 YYNGEE. Written as DNA, the CDR3 is TGTGCCAGCAGCTACGGGACAGTAGGCTCTGGGGCCAACGTCCTGACTTTC. It encodes CASSYGTVGSGANVLTF.

V and J are TRBV20-1 and TRBJ2-3; no definite D call. CDR3 size: 11 residues. Germline V CDR1 and CDR2: DFQATT, SNEGSKA (reference sequence). Trimming left V 5 bases short and J 12 bases short, with 15 bases between. CDR3 sequence reads: CSALLPPLQYF. CDR3 nucleotide sequence: TGCAGTGCTCTATTACCTCCCCTTCAGTATTTT.

The CDR3 region is CASSYRGPDTEAFF. The CDR3, as DNA: TGTGCCAGCAGCTACAGGGGCCCGGACACTGAAGCTTTCTTT. V is TRBV5-5 and J is TRBJ1-1; 7 bases match TRBD1. V gave up 3 bases and J gave up 3 bases; unmatched junction bases: 5. CDR3 length: 14 amino acids. The germline V gene has CDR1 SGHKS and CDR2 YYEKEE (reference sequence).

The chain is built from TRBV28 and TRBJ2-6, with 7 bases identical to TRBD1. V was pared by 5 bases and J by 0 bases, with 1 base of the junction left unmatched. Germline CDR1 and CDR2: MDHEN and SYDVKM. The CDR3 sequence is 15 residues long. CDR3 sequence: CASSGQASGANVLTF. DNA of the CDR3: TGTGCCAGCAGTGGACAGGCCTCTGGGGCCAACGTCCTGACTTTC.

The chain carries TRBV28 and TRBJ1-2; 9 positions match TRBD1. Germline CDR1 reads MDHEN; CDR2 reads SYDVKM. The CDR3 is 15 residues long. Trimming removed 8 bases from V and 3 bases from J; junction bases left unmatched: 10. CDR3: CASCIRDRVDYGYTF. Written as DNA, the CDR3 is TGTGCCAGCTGCATCCGGGACAGGGTCGACTATGGCTACACCTTC.

The CDR3 region has the DNA TGTGCCAGCAGCTCAAATAATGCGGCAGATACGCAGTATTTT. Translated: CASSSNNAADTQYF. V gene TRBV7-3 combines with J gene TRBJ2-3; D is unclear. The CDR3 is made up of 14 amino acids. Trimming removed 4 bases at V and 4 bases at J, with 12 bases between. Germline-derived CDR1 and CDR2 are SGHTA and FQGTGA.

The chain combines TRBV18 with TRBJ2-1; 8 bases are a match to TRBD1. Germline V gene lookup returns CDR1 KGHSH and CDR2 LQKENI. The CDR3 spans 15 residues. The V and J ends lost 6 bases and 4 bases, in that order; junction bases with no gene match: 8. The CDR3 reads CASSLGQGAYNEQFF. DNA of the CDR3: TGTGCCAGCTCCCTCGGACAGGGCGCATACAATGAGCAGTTCTTC.